This entry features one TCR beta chain sequence. No antigen is known for it. The sample comes from a study of early T cells in non-severe SARS-CoV-2 infection. Background on the study: The input, bulk RNA from unsorted whole blood, was sequenced, and chains were unpaired.

Attached unique molecular identifiers marked individual cDNA molecules. TCRdb analysed the 5' RACE reads with MiXCR anew, one entry per CDR3 protein. The sample carries around 64,000 distinct CDR3 sequences, roughly 10% recorded once. Germline V CDR1 and CDR2: MNHEY, SVGEGT. This CDR3 has 15 amino acids. With 7 bases clipped from V and 4 bases from J, the junction kept 5 bases outside the gene matches. General study findings and limits: Reliance on VDJdb matching favored anti-spike CD8 responses; private and CD4 specificities were missed.

Sequencing was done on a sample of whole blood. The chain combines TRBV6-2 or TRBV6-3 with TRBJ2-3; TRBD2 matches 13 bases. The sequence derives from an adult who was a healthcare worker with PCR-confirmed SARS-CoV-2 infection or an uninfected control (not recorded which). The CDR3 reads CASIVGTSGADTQYF. The CDR3 DNA reads as TGTGCCAGCATAGTGGGGACTAGCGGGGCAGATACGCAGTATTTT.